This entry lists 17 T cell receptor beta chains sequenced from one sample in a study of shared clonotypes between healthy human individuals. Some clones are missing from TCRdb's copy, which holds only in-frame ones; the method was immunoSEQ multiplex PCR. This sample has approximately 1,000,000 clones, with 70% to 80% found just once. Sequencing used memory CD4+ T cells from PBMCs. Subset given: CD45RA-negative fraction. The receptors were gathered from a man aged 18 to 30 in good health. Some clones in this sample may be carry-over from other donors' samples.

This clone has just a few counts. The chain has TRBV28 and TRBJ1-1, with no clear D. The CDR3 extends over 18 amino acids. From germline, CDR1 is MDHEN and CDR2 SYDVKM. V gave up 3 bases and J gave up 0 bases, with 20 bases separating them. The CDR3 sequence is CASSFDRHVVGMNTEAFF. The CDR3 DNA reads as TGTGCCAGCAGTTTTGATCGGCATGTTGTAGGTATGAACACTGAAGCTTTCTTT.

The chain has TRBV7-9 and TRBJ1-2; TRBD1 matches at 10 bases. Trimming at V came to 5 bases and at J to 4 bases, leaving 7 bases not matched to a gene. The CDR3 runs to 15 residues. Germline CDR1 is SEHNR and CDR2 is FQNEAQ (reference sequence). The CDR3: CASSVRGTGVYGYTF. The CDR3 region has the DNA TGTGCCAGCAGCGTACGTGGGACAGGGGTCTATGGCTACACCTTC.

This sequence joins TRBV5-1 and TRBJ2-2; possible D gene TRBD1, 5 bases. The germline V gene encodes CDR1 SGHRS and CDR2 YFSETQ. The V gene lost 2 bases and the J gene lost 0 bases, with 8 bases spanning the gap. This CDR3 is 15 amino acids long. The CDR3 bases are TGCGCCAGCAGCTTAGGGGCGCCGAACACCGGGGAGCTGTTTTTT. Residues: CASSLGAPNTGELFF.

Points on this clone: Other DNA sequences in this sample translate to the same CDR3. The chain is built from TRBV27 and TRBJ1-2; a weak D match, TRBD1 (5 bases). Trimming removed 3 bases from V and 4 bases from J, with 9 bases in between. The CDR3 spans 13 residues. Germline CDR1 and CDR2: MNHEY and SMNVEV (reference sequence). CDR3 sequence: CASSFRGSYGYTF. CDR3 nucleotides: TGTGCCAGCAGTTTTCGGGGGAGCTATGGCTACACCTTC.

This chain connects TRBV7-2 to TRBJ1-5, with TRBD1 identical over 10 bases. The V gene's germline CDR1 is SGHTA and CDR2 FQGNSA. The CDR3 totals 15 residues. The V and J ends lost 5 bases and 6 bases, in that order; junction bases with no gene match: 7. The CDR3 coding sequence is TGTGCCAGCAGCCTCGCCGGGACAGGGGTTCAGCCCCAGCATTTT. It is translated as CASSLAGTGVQPQHF.

V is TRBV2 and J is TRBJ2-1; 13 bases align to TRBD2. Germline-derived CDR1 and CDR2 are SNHLY and FYNNEI. The CDR3 has 15 amino acids. The J segment lost 7 bases and the V segment lost 9 bases, leaving 9 bases of the junction unmatched. CDR3 loop: CASYPGLAGVNEQFF. CDR3 DNA: TGTGCCAGTTACCCAGGACTAGCGGGAGTAAATGAGCAGTTCTTC.

J is TRBJ2-5 and V is TRBV5-1, with TRBD1 matching 9 bases. Germline assignment: CDR1 SGHRS and CDR2 YFSETQ. The CDR3 contains 15 residues. The V and J ends lost 4 bases and 5 bases, in that order; junction bases with no gene match: 9. This CDR3 reads CASSSTGGAGETQYF. CDR3 bases: TGCGCCAGCAGCAGTACAGGGGGCGCAGGGGAGACCCAGTACTTC.

The J gene is TRBJ2-2, the V gene TRBV5-4; 11 bases match TRBD1. Germline assignment: CDR1 SGHNT and CDR2 YYREEE (reference sequence). V trimming: 4 bases; J trimming: 3 bases; junction bases outside the gene matches: 8. The CDR3 length is 17 residues. The CDR3 reads CASSGTRDRGYTGELFF. In nucleotides, the CDR3 is TGTGCCAGCAGCGGGACCCGGGACAGGGGGTACACCGGGGAGCTGTTTTTT.

V is TRBV5-6 and J is TRBJ2-3, with 7 bases lining up with TRBD2. CDR1 SGHDT and CDR2 YYEEEE come from the germline V gene. The CDR3 runs 15 residues. V lost 0 bases, J lost 4 bases, and 5 bases stayed unmatched. As DNA, the CDR3 is TGTGCCAGCAGCTTGGAGGGAGGGCCGCCAGATACGCAGTATTTT. The encoded protein is CASSLEGGPPDTQYF.

The chain employs TRBV30 and TRBJ2-7; 8 bases line up with TRBD1. Germline V gene data show CDR1 as GTSNPN and CDR2 as SVGIG (reference sequence). J gave up 7 bases and V 5 bases, and 13 bases lay outside the gene matches. The CDR3 spans 14 residues. The CDR3 sequence: CAWGPGQGVGEQYF. The DNA for the CDR3 is TGTGCCTGGGGGCCTGGACAGGGAGTGGGGGAGCAGTACTTC. The full variable domain, in which reference TRBV30 and TRBJ2-7 provide the parts outside the CDR3, is SQTIHQWPATLVQPVGSPLSLECTVEGTSNPNLYWYRQAAGRGLQLLFYSVGIGQISSEVPQNLSASRPQDRQFILSSKKLLLSDSGFYLCAWGPGQGVGEQYFGPGTRLTVT.

The rearrangement joins TRBV7-6 to TRBJ2-1, with TRBD2 matching 7 bases. From germline, CDR1 is SGHVS and CDR2 FNYEAQ. This CDR3 contains 16 residues. The V gene end was trimmed by 1 base and the J gene end by 4 bases; junction bases not matched to a gene: 7. The CDR3 protein is CASSLVGSGYYNEQFF. The CDR3 DNA follows: TGTGCCAGCAGCTTAGTCGGTAGCGGGTATTACAATGAGCAGTTCTTC.

This clone was detected a few times. The chain couples TRBV29-1 to TRBJ1-1; 12 bases line up with TRBD1. The CDR3 has 14 residues. Germline CDR1 reads SQVTM; CDR2 reads ANQGSEA. V was clipped by 4 bases and J by 6 bases; unmatched bases: 6. This CDR3 reads CSVAQGTGGPEAFF. The CDR3 DNA reads TGCAGCGTTGCCCAAGGGACAGGGGGCCCTGAAGCTTTCTTT.

This chain joins TRBV2 and TRBJ1-1; D ambiguous. The V end lost 4 bases, the J end lost 9 bases, and 9 bases lay between the germline ends. Germline V CDR1 and CDR2: SNHLY, FYNNEI. CDR3 length: 11 residues. In DNA, the CDR3 is TGTGCCAGCAGTGTCCGGGGAAAAGCTTTCTTT. Translation: CASSVRGKAFF.

The rearrangement joins TRBV5-4 to TRBJ2-3, with D unresolved. The CDR3 covers 13 residues. Between the trimmed V and J ends, which lost 3 bases and 10 bases, there was a span of 15 bases. Per the germline V gene, CDR1 is SGHNT and CDR2 is YYREEE (reference sequence). The CDR3 reads CASSYNAERSQYF. In DNA form, the CDR3 reads TGTGCCAGCAGCTACAACGCGGAGAGGTCGCAGTATTTT.

The chain joins TRBV28 to TRBJ2-1; 8 bases match TRBD2. CDR1 MDHEN and CDR2 SYDVKM come from the germline V gene. This CDR3 has 15 amino acids. The V and J ends lost 7 bases and 4 bases, in that order; junction bases with no gene match: 9. The CDR3 reads CASTTGGQPYNEQFF. The CDR3 bases are TGTGCCAGCACCACGGGGGGGCAGCCATACAATGAGCAGTTCTTC.

The gene calls are TRBV14 and TRBJ2-7; D remains unclear. This CDR3 contains 16 residues. Trimming stripped 0 bases from V and 3 bases from J, with 15 bases between. The germline CDR1 and CDR2 sequences are SGHDN and FVKESK. The CDR3: CASSQDWWGADYEQYF. Here the CDR3 DNA reads TGTGCCAGCAGCCAAGATTGGTGGGGTGCGGACTACGAGCAGTACTTC.

The chain links TRBV30 to TRBJ2-5; 11 nucleotides match TRBD2. The end of the DNA aligns better with TRBJ2-7, so the J call may be wrong. Germline loops: CDR1 GTSNPN, CDR2 SVGIG (reference sequence). CDR3 length equals 14 residues. The CDR3, as DNA: TGTGCCTGGAGACTAGCGGGAGCCGGGGGCGAGCAGTACTTC. This encodes CAWRLAGAGGEQYF.